The 3 T cell receptor beta chains below all came from one sample that was sequenced in a study of blood T cell repertoires in COVID-19. The assay was immunoSEQ multiplex PCR, and TCRdb's table has in-frame clones only and misses some. The sample yields about 250,000 clones, just over 85% seen once. Sequenced input: peripheral blood. The receptors derive from a man older than 75 with acute or convalescent COVID-19.

The chain employs TRBV6-2 or TRBV6-3 and TRBJ2-5, with 9 positions matching TRBD2. This CDR3 spans 16 amino acids. J gave up 5 bases and V 0 bases, and 7 bases lay outside the gene matches. Germline V gene sequence: CDR1 MNHEY, CDR2 SVGEGT. CDR3 region: CASSYSAGGVEETQYF. The CDR3 bases are TGTGCCAGCAGTTACTCGGCGGGGGGGGTGGAGGAGACCCAGTACTTC.

This clone was observed once. The gene calls are TRBV4-3 and TRBJ2-1, with 8 bases lining up with TRBD2. The J segment lost 4 bases and the V segment lost 4 bases, leaving 9 bases of the junction unmatched. Germline V gene lookup returns CDR1 LGHNA and CDR2 YSLEER. This CDR3 spans 16 amino acids. The CDR3 spells CASSPTLAEIYNEQFF. In nucleotides, the CDR3 is TGCGCCAGCAGCCCTACACTAGCGGAGATTTACAATGAGCAGTTCTTC.

This clone was seen a few times. The chain links TRBV6-2 or TRBV6-3 to TRBJ1-2, with no clear D. Trimming took off 4 bases at V and 6 bases at J, with 15 bases between the two ends. Germline CDR1 is MNHEY and CDR2 is SVGEGT. The CDR3 loop spans 14 amino acids. The CDR3 sequence: CASSSDIKVDGYTF. In nucleotides, the CDR3 is TGTGCCAGCAGTTCTGACATAAAAGTCGATGGCTACACCTTC.